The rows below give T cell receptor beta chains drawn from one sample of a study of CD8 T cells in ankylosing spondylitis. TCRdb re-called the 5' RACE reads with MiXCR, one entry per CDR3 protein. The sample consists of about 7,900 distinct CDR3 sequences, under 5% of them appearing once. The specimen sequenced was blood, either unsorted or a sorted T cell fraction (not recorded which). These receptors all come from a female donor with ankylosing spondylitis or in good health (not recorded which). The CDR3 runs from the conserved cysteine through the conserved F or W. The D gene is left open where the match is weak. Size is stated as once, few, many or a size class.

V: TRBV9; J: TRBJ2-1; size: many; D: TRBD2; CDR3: CASSGSGGGSYNEQFF; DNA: TGTGCCAGCAGCGGTAGCGGGGGTGGCTCCTACAATGAGCAGTTCTTC
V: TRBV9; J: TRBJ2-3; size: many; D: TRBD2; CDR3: CASSASGGTRTDTQYF; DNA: TGTGCCAGCAGCGCAAGCGGGGGGACACGCACAGATACGCAGTATTTT
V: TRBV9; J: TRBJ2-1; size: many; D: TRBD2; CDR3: CASSAGGGYNEQFF; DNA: TGTGCCAGCAGCGCGGGGGGGGGTTACAATGAGCAGTTCTTC
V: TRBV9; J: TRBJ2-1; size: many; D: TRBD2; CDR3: CASTPGGASYNEQFF; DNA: TGTGCCAGCACTCCCGGGGGGGCGTCCTACAATGAGCAGTTCTTC
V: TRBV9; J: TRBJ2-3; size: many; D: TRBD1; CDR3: CASSAPGQDTDTQYF; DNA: TGTGCCAGCAGCGCCCCTGGACAGGATACAGATACGCAGTATTTT
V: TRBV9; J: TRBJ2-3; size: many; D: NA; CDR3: CASSVGGHDTQYF; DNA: TGTGCCAGCAGCGTAGGAGGGCACGATACGCAGTATTTT
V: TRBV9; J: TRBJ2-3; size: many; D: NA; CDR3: CASSVGDRSTDTQYF; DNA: TGTGCCAGCAGCGTAGGAGACAGAAGCACAGATACGCAGTATTTT
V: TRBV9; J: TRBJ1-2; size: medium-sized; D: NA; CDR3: CASSTRERDYGYTF; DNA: TGTGCCAGCAGCACCAGAGAAAGGGACTATGGCTACACCTTC
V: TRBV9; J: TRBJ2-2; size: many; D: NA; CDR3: CASSRGARGTGELFF; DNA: TGTGCCAGCAGCCGGGGGGCTCGGGGCACCGGGGAGCTGTTTTTT
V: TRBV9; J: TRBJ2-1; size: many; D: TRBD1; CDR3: CASSAEGQNNEQFF; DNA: TGTGCCAGCAGCGCCGAGGGACAGAACAATGAGCAGTTCTTC
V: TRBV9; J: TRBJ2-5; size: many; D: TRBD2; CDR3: CASSSRAGGQETQYF; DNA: TGTGCCAGCAGCTCCCGAGCGGGGGGACAAGAGACCCAGTACTTC
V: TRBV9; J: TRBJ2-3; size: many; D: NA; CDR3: CASRVSTADTQYF; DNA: TGTGCCAGCAGAGTCAGCACTGCAGATACGCAGTATTTT
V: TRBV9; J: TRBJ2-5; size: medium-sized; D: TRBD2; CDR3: CASSSGLASVWETQYF; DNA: TGTGCCAGCAGCTCAGGACTAGCGTCGGTTTGGGAGACCCAGTACTTC
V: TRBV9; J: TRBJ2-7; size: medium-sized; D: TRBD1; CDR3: CASSEGGQGSYEQYF; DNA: TGTGCCAGCAGCGAGGGAGGACAGGGGTCCTACGAGCAGTACTTC
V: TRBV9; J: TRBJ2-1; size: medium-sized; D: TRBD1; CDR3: CASRGQDSYNEQFF; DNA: TGTGCCAGCCGCGGACAGGACTCCTACAATGAGCAGTTCTTC
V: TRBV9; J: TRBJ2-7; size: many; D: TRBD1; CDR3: CASGTGVSYEQYF; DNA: TGTGCCAGCGGTACAGGGGTCTCCTACGAGCAGTACTTC
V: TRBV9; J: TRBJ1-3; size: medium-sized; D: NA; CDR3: CASSVGGQGMGNTIYF; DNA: TGTGCCAGCAGCGTAGGTGGACAAGGGATGGGAAACACCATATATTTT
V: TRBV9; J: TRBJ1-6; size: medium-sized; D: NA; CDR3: CASRGNSPLHF; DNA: TGTGCCAGCAGAGGGAATTCACCCCTCCACTTT